This T cell receptor (beta chain) was sequenced in a study of blood T cell repertoires in COVID-19. Study overall: Acute and convalescent COVID-19 samples came from the United States, Italy and Spain. PBMCs, B-cell-depleted T cells, or T cells provided the cDNA or gDNA that made up the material.

Cohort 3 donors counted as recovered after two negative PCRs, clearance, or resolved symptoms. This CDR3 region has 16 residues. Clones were read by immunoSEQ multiplex PCR, and TCRdb kept only the in-frame ones, dropping some. The sample yields about 180,000 clones, more than 70% seen once. The clonotype originates from a man between 40 and 49 years old who had recovered from COVID-19. The specimen was PBMCs or T cells enriched from blood (not recorded which). This chain links TRBV21-1 with TRBJ1-3; the table's D call TRBD1 went unverified against the DNA. TRBV21-1 is reported as a pseudogene. The CDR3 DNA is TGTGCCAGCAGACCCCGAACAGGGAGCTCTGGAAACACCATATATTTT. Protein sequence: CASRPRTGSSGNTIYF.